This TCR beta chain stems from a study of shared clonotypes between healthy human individuals. Overall study: The study used three CD4 naive, three CD4 memory, two CD8 naive and one CD8 memory plate per donor. Study findings and constraints: Generally, estimated richness proved larger in naive subsets than it did in memory subsets.

Assay: immunoSEQ multiplex PCR; the TCRdb copy retains only in-frame clones and omits some. The sample holds around 640,000 clones, roughly 96% seen once. The CDR3 is 13 amino acids. Trimming shortened V by 6 bases and J by 4 bases, and 10 bases separated the two germline ends. In germline, CDR1 is MNHEY, CDR2 SMNVEV (reference sequence). CD45RO-negative cells were positively selected for CCR7, leaving out terminally differentiated effector memory CD45RA+ cells. Points on this clone: Its cognate antigen is unknown.

The rearrangement joins TRBV27 to TRBJ2-1; D is perhaps TRBD2 (5 bases). This TCR derives from a woman aged 25-40 years in good health. Sequences were obtained from naive CD8+ T cells sorted from blood. The CDR3 sequence: CASRTGIYNEQFF. In nucleotides, the CDR3 is TGTGCCAGCAGGACGGGGATATACAATGAGCAGTTCTTC.